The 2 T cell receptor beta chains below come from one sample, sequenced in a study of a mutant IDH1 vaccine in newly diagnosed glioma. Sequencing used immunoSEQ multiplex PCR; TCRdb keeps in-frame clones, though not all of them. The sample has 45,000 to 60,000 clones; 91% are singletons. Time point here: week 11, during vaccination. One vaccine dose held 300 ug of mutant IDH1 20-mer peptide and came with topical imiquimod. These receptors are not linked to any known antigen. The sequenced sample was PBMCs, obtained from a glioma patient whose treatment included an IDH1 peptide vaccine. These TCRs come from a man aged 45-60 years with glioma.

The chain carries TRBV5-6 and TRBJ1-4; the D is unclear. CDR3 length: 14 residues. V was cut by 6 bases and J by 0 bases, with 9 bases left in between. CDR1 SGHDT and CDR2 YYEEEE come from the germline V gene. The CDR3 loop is CASIRRATNEKLFF. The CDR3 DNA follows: TGTGCCAGCATTCGACGGGCAACTAATGAAAAACTGTTTTTT.

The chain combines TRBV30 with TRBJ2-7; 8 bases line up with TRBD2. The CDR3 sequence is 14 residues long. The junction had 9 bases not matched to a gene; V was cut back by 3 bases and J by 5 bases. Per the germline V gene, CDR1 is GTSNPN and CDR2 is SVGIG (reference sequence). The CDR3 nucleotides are TGTGCCTGGAGCGTCGGGACTAGGTCCCACGAGCAGTACTTC. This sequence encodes CAWSVGTRSHEQYF.